This T cell receptor (beta chain) was captured by sequencing in a study of cytomegalovirus exposure and HLA in healthy donors. Broader study findings: A few CMV-associated chains were confirmed in vitro to be specific for CMV antigens.

This CDR3 comprises 14 residues. Between the trimmed V and J ends, which lost 3 bases and 6 bases, there was a span of 14 bases. Germline V gives CDR1 SGHRS, CDR2 YFSETQ. Turning to this clone: What it binds is unknown.

TCRdb keeps only in-frame clones here, not all; method: immunoSEQ multiplex PCR. The sample yields approximately 160,000 clones, about 89% seen once. Sequenced input: PBMCs. J is TRBJ2-3 and V is TRBV5-1; maybe TRBD2 (6 bases). This TCR came from a woman in her late teens or twenties in good health and CMV-seropositive. In DNA form, the CDR3 reads TGCGCCAGCAGCTGGGGAGCTAGCGTCGATACGCAGTATTTT. It codes for CASSWGASVDTQYF.